This T cell receptor beta chain was identified in a study of CD8 T cells in Susac syndrome. Looking at the study overall: Of the sequenced Susac syndrome patients, six had active disease and about 8 were in remission.

Each Susac syndrome patient had definite or probable disease by recently defined criteria. TEMRA cells were FACS-enriched and CD8+ and CD4+ T cells negatively isolated. This CDR3 has 11 amino acids. CDR1 and CDR2 (germline): MNHEY, SVGAGI. V lost 10 bases and J 14 bases, leaving 18 bases between the germline ends. Random hexamers were used to reverse transcribe the RNA input (about 0.45 to 1 ug). Amplification of the TCR beta CDR3 was carried out by immunoSEQ multiplex PCR, which spanned a total of 54 Vbeta and 13 Jbeta segments. TCRdb reprocessed the immunoSEQ multiplex PCR reads via MiXCR and lists one record per CDR3 protein. Here the sample spans about 84,000 distinct CDR3 sequences, 90% to 97% being singletons.

This chain connects TRBV6-5 to TRBJ2-1, with a weak D call TRBD2 (6 bases). The sample consisted of CD8+ T cells from PBMCs. This clonotype was sampled from a human donor with Susac syndrome. Written as DNA, the CDR3 is TGTGCCACCTGTGGGGCGGGATTGGAGTTCTTC. This translates into CATCGAGLEFF.